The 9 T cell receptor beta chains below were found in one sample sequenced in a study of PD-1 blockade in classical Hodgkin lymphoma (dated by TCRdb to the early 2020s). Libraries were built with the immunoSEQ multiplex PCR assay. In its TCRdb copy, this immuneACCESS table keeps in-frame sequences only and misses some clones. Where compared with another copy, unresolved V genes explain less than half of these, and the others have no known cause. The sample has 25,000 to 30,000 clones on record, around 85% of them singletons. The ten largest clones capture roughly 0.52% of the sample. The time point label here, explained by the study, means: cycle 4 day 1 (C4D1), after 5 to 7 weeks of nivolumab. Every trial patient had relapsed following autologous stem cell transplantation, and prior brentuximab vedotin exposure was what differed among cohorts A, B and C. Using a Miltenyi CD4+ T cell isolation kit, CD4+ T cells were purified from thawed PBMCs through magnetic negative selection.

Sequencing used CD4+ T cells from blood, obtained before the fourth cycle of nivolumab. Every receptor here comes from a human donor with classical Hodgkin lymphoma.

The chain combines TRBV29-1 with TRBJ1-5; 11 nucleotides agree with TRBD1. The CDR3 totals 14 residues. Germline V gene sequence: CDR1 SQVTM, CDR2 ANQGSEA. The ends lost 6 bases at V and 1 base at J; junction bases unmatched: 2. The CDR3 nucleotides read TGCAGCGTAGGGACAGGGGGAAGCAATCAGCCCCAGCATTTT. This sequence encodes CSVGTGGSNQPQHF. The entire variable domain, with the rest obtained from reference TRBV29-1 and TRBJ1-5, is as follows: SAVISQKPSRDICQRGTSLTIQCQVDSQVTMMFWYRQQPGQSLTLIATANQGSEATYESGFVIDKFPISRPNLTFSTLTVSNMSPEDSSIYLCSVGTGGSNQPQHFGDGTRLSIL.

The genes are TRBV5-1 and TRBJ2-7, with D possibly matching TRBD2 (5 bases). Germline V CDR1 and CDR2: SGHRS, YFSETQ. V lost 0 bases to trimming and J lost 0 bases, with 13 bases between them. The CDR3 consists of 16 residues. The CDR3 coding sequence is TGCGCCAGCAGCTTGGGAGGTAGCGCCAGCTCCTACGAGCAGTACTTC. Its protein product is CASSLGGSASSYEQYF.

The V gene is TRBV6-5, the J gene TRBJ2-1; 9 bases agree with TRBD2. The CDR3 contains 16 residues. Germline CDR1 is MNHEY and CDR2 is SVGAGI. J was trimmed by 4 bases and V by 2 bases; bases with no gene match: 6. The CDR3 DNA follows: TGTGCCAGCAGTTACAGTAGCGGGGGCCAGTACAATGAGCAGTTCTTC. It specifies CASSYSSGGQYNEQFF.

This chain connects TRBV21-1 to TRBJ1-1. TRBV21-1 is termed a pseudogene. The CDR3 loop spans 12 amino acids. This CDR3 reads CASRGGGGEAFF. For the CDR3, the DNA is TGTGCCAGCAGAGGAGGGGGGGGAGAAGCTTTCTTT.

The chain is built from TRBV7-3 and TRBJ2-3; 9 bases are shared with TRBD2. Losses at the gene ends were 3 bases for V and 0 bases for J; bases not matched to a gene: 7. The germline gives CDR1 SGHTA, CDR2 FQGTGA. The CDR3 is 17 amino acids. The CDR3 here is CASSFSGGAWSTDTQYF. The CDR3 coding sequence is TGTGCCAGCAGCTTTAGCGGGGGAGCCTGGAGCACAGATACGCAGTATTTT.

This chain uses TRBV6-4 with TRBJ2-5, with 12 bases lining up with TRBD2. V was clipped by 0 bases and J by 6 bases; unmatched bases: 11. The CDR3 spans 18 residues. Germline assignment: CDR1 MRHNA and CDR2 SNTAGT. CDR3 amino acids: CASSDSWASGGALKTQYF. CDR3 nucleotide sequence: TGTGCCAGCAGTGACTCGTGGGCTAGCGGGGGGGCTCTTAAGACCCAGTACTTC.

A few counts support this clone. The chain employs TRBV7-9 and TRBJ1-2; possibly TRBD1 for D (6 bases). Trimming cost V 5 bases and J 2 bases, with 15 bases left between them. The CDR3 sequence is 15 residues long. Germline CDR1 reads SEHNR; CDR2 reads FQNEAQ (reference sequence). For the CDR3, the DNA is TGTGCCAGCAGCACCAGGGGACCTGACAACTATGGCTACACCTTC. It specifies CASSTRGPDNYGYTF.

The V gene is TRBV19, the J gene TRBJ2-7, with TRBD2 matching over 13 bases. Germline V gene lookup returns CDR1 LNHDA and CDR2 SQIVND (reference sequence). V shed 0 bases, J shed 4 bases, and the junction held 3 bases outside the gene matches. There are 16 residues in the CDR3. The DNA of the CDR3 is TGTGCCAGTAGTATAGATGGGACTAGCGGGGAGTACGAGCAGTACTTC. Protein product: CASSIDGTSGEYEQYF.

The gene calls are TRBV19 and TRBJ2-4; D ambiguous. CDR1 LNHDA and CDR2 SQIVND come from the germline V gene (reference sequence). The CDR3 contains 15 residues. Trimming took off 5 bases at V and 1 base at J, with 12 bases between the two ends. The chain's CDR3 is CASSFPVRAKNIQYF. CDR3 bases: TGTGCCAGTAGTTTCCCAGTTCGGGCCAAAAACATTCAGTACTTC. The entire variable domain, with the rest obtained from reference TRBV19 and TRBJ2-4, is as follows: DGGITQSPKYLFRKEGQNVTLSCEQNLNHDAMYWYRQDPGQGLRLIYYSQIVNDFQKGDIAEGYSVSREKKESFPLTVTSAQKNPTAFYLCASSFPVRAKNIQYFGAGTRLSVL.